Below are 17 T cell receptor beta chains sequenced from a single sample in a study of vaccination and CD4 T cells after COVID-19. Antigens of these TCRs are unknown. The Oncomine TCR Beta short-read assay sequenced DNA from cultured CD4+ T cells. TCRdb itself ran the PCR reads through MiXCR, one entry per CDR3 protein. The top ten hold 9.4% of the sample, which has around 18,000 distinct CDR3 sequences, 57% seen once. Specified treatment: roughly 10-day PBMC culture with coronavirus spike peptide pools or control peptides (ViraFEST assay). Sequenced sample: CD4+ T cells from blood, cultured in vitro. The source of these receptors is a human donor who had recovered from COVID-19.

The rearrangement joins TRBV6-1 to TRBJ2-7, with a tentative D call TRBD1 (5 bases). The V end lost 5 bases, the J end lost 2 bases, and 13 bases lay between the germline ends. Germline loops: CDR1 MNHNS, CDR2 SASEGT. The CDR3 has 14 residues. The CDR3 loop reads CASSTDSVAYEQYF. Written as DNA, the CDR3 is TGTGCCAGCAGTACAGACAGTGTAGCCTACGAGCAGTACTTC.

This chain connects TRBV7-3 to TRBJ2-1; D might be TRBD1 (5 bases). Looked up from germline, CDR1 is SGHTA and CDR2 is FQGTGA. There are 16 residues in the CDR3. The V end lost 1 base, the J end lost 0 bases, and 10 bases lay between the germline ends. CDR3 sequence reads: CASSLIGASSYNEQFF. The CDR3 region has the DNA TGTGCCAGCAGCTTAATAGGGGCGAGCTCCTACAATGAGCAGTTCTTC.

The sample holds a few counts of this clonotype. This rearrangement joins TRBV19 to TRBJ1-6; the D is unclear. Germline-derived CDR1 and CDR2 are LNHDA and SQIVND (reference sequence). The CDR3 consists of 12 residues. Trimming left V 3 bases short and J 14 bases short, with 11 bases between. CDR3 protein: CASSMKSGTLHF. CDR3 DNA: TGTGCCAGTAGTATGAAGAGTGGGACCCTCCACTTT.

This chain links TRBV7-9 with TRBJ2-3; 10 positions agree with TRBD2. Per the germline V gene, CDR1 is SEHNR and CDR2 is FQNEAQ (reference sequence). J gave up 3 bases and V 2 bases, and 2 bases lay outside the gene matches. This CDR3 comprises 15 residues. This chain's CDR3 is CASSLSGRATDTQYF. The CDR3, as DNA: TGTGCCAGCAGCTTAAGCGGGAGGGCGACAGATACGCAGTATTTT.

The rearrangement uses TRBV7-3 and TRBJ1-2; the D gene is possibly TRBD1 (5 bases). Looked up from germline, CDR1 is SGHTA and CDR2 is FQGTGA. Between the trimmed V and J ends, which lost 2 bases and 6 bases, there was a span of 13 bases. This CDR3 is built from 14 residues. The CDR3 protein is CASSLGAGTHGYTF. CDR3 nucleotides: TGTGCCAGCAGCTTAGGGGCAGGAACCCATGGCTACACCTTC.

The chain couples TRBV11-3 to TRBJ1-3; TRBD1 is a possible D gene (5 bases). The V gene's germline CDR1 is SGHNT and CDR2 YENEEA. The CDR3 has 13 residues. Trimming cost V 3 bases and J 3 bases, with 6 bases left between them. The CDR3 DNA follows: TGTGCCAGCAGCTTCCAGGGTGGAAACACCATATATTTT. Protein sequence: CASSFQGGNTIYF.

V and J are TRBV24-1 and TRBJ2-1, with TRBD2 as a possible D gene (5 bases). The CDR3 spans 16 residues. V lost 3 bases, J lost 1 base, and 12 bases lay in between. Germline lookup yields CDR1 KGHDR and CDR2 SFDVKD. The CDR3 sequence: CATSDNGKKSYNEQFF. CDR3 bases: TGTGCCACCAGTGATAACGGGAAAAAGTCCTACAATGAGCAGTTCTTC.

The V call is TRBV11-2, the J call TRBJ2-3; TRBD2 matches 9 bases. V was clipped by 1 base and J by 4 bases; unmatched bases: 3. Per germline, CDR1 SGHAT and CDR2 FQNNGV. The CDR3 length is 15 residues. CDR3 sequence reads: CASSLGGRDPDTQYF. The CDR3 DNA sequence: TGTGCCAGCAGCTTAGGCGGGAGGGATCCAGATACGCAGTATTTT. The whole variable domain, filled in from reference TRBV11-2 and TRBJ2-3, reads EAGVAQSPRYKIIEKRQSVAFWCNPISGHATLYWYQQILGQGPKLLIQFQNNGVVDDSQLPKDRFSAERLKGVDSTLKIQPAKLEDSAVYLCASSLGGRDPDTQYFGPGTRLTVL.

The chain carries TRBV6-1 and TRBJ2-7; 11 bases are a match to TRBD2. The V and J ends lost 5 bases and 2 bases, in that order; junction bases with no gene match: 2. The germline V gene has CDR1 MNHNS and CDR2 SASEGT. The length of the CDR3 is 14 residues. Written as DNA, the CDR3 is TGTGCCAGCAGTACGACTAGCGGGACCTACGAGCAGTACTTC. It encodes CASSTTSGTYEQYF.

The chain recombines TRBV6-1 with TRBJ2-1; 7 nucleotides agree with TRBD2. Germline V CDR1 and CDR2: MNHNS, SASEGT. CDR3 length: 15 amino acids. The V and J ends lost 5 bases and 7 bases, in that order; junction bases with no gene match: 11. In DNA, the CDR3 is TGTGCCAGCAGTCTAGCGGAACTCGAGGGAAATGAGCAGTTCTTC. This codes for CASSLAELEGNEQFF.

V gene TRBV4-1 combines with J gene TRBJ1-2; tentatively, D is TRBD1 (5 bases). The germline V gene encodes CDR1 MGHRA and CDR2 YSYEKL. V shed 1 base and J shed 0 bases, with 12 bases lying between them. The CDR3 spans 16 residues. This CDR3 is CASSQVGRGTNYGYTF. The DNA for the CDR3 is TGCGCCAGCAGCCAAGTGGGACGGGGGACTAACTATGGCTACACCTTC.

The genes are TRBV2 and TRBJ2-3, with TRBD2 identical over 7 bases. The CDR3 totals 13 residues. The J segment lost 0 bases and the V segment lost 8 bases, leaving 2 bases of the junction unmatched. Germline values: CDR1 SNHLY, CDR2 FYNNEI. CDR3 loop: CASQRDSTDTQYF. In nucleotides, the CDR3 is TGTGCCAGCCAGCGGGATAGCACAGATACGCAGTATTTT.

This clonotype was counted between two and nine times. The gene calls are TRBV4-3 and TRBJ2-5; D ambiguous. Germline V gene data show CDR1 as LGHNA and CDR2 as YSLEER. The ends were cut back, 0 bases at V and 5 bases at J, with 4 bases in the middle. The CDR3 sequence is 12 residues long. As DNA, the CDR3 is TGCGCCAGCAGCCAAGATAGGGAGACCCAGTACTTC. This translates into CASSQDRETQYF.

This sequence joins TRBV6-5 and TRBJ2-7, with D uncertain. The CDR3 totals 13 residues. Germline V lookup: CDR1 MNHEY, CDR2 SVGAGI. V was cut by 0 bases and J by 7 bases, with 10 bases left in between. CDR3 sequence: CASSYSRGSEQYF. CDR3 coding DNA: TGTGCCAGCAGTTACTCGAGAGGTTCTGAGCAGTACTTC.

The chain employs TRBV4-2 and TRBJ2-7; D is perhaps TRBD2 (5 bases). V was clipped by 1 base and J by 2 bases, with 12 bases between them. There are 15 residues in the CDR3. Germline V gene lookup returns CDR1 LGHNA and CDR2 YNFKEQ. The CDR3 bases are TGTGCCAGCAGCCAAGCCGGGCAGCGGACCTACGAGCAGTACTTC. Translation gives CASSQAGQRTYEQYF.

The chain's CDR3 is CSGREGPYNEQFF. The DNA of the CDR3 is TGCAGTGGTCGGGAGGGCCCGTACAATGAGCAGTTCTTC. The rearrangement links TRBV20-1 to TRBJ2-1; 8 nucleotides align to TRBD2. CDR3 length equals 13 residues. Germline-derived CDR1 and CDR2 are DFQATT and SNEGSKA (reference sequence). The trim removed 7 bases at V and 4 bases at J, leaving 6 bases unmatched.

The CDR3 region has the DNA TGCGCCAGCAGCTTGGCAAGGGAAGGCTACACCTTC. Its translation is CASSLAREGYTF. The V gene is TRBV5-1, the J gene TRBJ1-2; no definite D call. The CDR3 has 12 amino acids. V was shortened by 0 bases and J by 8 bases, with 8 bases between the two germline ends. Germline V CDR1 and CDR2: SGHRS, YFSETQ.